Listed below are T cell receptor beta chains from one sample, sequenced in a study of identical twins. TCRdb analysed the 5' RACE reads with MiXCR anew, one entry per CDR3 protein. The sample has 500,000 to 600,000 distinct CDR3 sequences, less than 25% seen once. The data also belong to a second study, concerning T cells expressing NK-cell markers.

Material for sequencing was CD4+ T cells sorted from blood. Receptors were obtained from a woman between 18 and 30 years old in good health. The CDR3 runs from the conserved cysteine through the conserved F or W. D genes are given only for firm matches. Clone size is given for some rows only: seen once, a few or many times, or a class if the clone is expanded.

size: few
J: TRBJ1-2
D: -
V: TRBV20-1
DNA: TGCAGTTTTGCCCTAGGGGACCATGGCTACACCTTC
CDR3: CSFALGDHGYTF

size: many
J: TRBJ1-1
D: -
V: TRBV10-3
DNA: TGTGCCATCAGGACTGACAGAGAGAACACTGAAGCTTTCTTT
CDR3: CAIRTDRENTEAFF

size: many
J: TRBJ2-7
D: -
V: TRBV7-2
DNA: TGTGCCAGCAGTTTCGGGTGGACGGGAAGCGAGCAGTACTTC
CDR3: CASSFGWTGSEQYF

size: few
J: TRBJ2-2
D: -
V: TRBV24-1
DNA: TGTGCCACCAGTCGGGCCCAGGGTGGCACCGGGGAGCTGTTTTTT
CDR3: CATSRAQGGTGELFF

size: -
J: TRBJ2-6
D: -
V: TRBV2
DNA: TGTGCCAGCAGTGCCGGGGCCGGCTCTGGGGCCAACGTCCTGACTTTC
CDR3: CASSAGAGSGANVLTF

size: -
J: TRBJ2-1
D: TRBD2
V: TRBV20-1
DNA: TGCAGTGCTAGGGACACTAGCGGGAGAGCGTTTGGCACCTACAATGAGCAGTTCTTC
CDR3: CSARDTSGRAFGTYNEQFF

size: -
J: TRBJ2-4
D: -
V: TRBV7-9
DNA: TGTGCCAGCAGCTCCGGGACCACAAACATTCAGTACTTC
CDR3: CASSSGTTNIQYF

size: many
J: TRBJ1-2
D: TRBD1
V: TRBV7-9
DNA: TGTGCCAGCAGCTTACTGGGGACAGATTTACACACCTTC
CDR3: CASSLLGTDLHTF

size: few
J: TRBJ2-3
D: TRBD1
V: TRBV4-2
DNA: TGTGCCAGCAGCCAAGCTGGTCTGGGACAGACCCAAGTCACGCAGTATTTT
CDR3: CASSQAGLGQTQVTQYF

size: few
J: TRBJ2-1
D: -
V: TRBV20-1
DNA: TGCAGTGCTCAACGGGACGTGAATGAGCAGTTCTTC
CDR3: CSAQRDVNEQFF

size: -
J: TRBJ2-7
D: TRBD2
V: TRBV6-2/TRBV6-3
DNA: TGTGCCAGCAGCTCTACTAGCGGGAATTGGTACGAGCAGTACTTC
CDR3: CASSSTSGNWYEQYF

size: -
J: TRBJ2-4
D: -
V: TRBV12-3/TRBV12-4
DNA: TGTGCCAGCACAGTCAGGGGATCGGTTATTGCCAAAAACATTCAGTACTTC
CDR3: CASTVRGSVIAKNIQYF

size: many
J: TRBJ2-7
D: -
V: TRBV29-1
DNA: TGCAGCGTTGAAGCCAATGAGAGGGAGCAGTACTTC
CDR3: CSVEANEREQYF